A single sample gave rise to the 4 T cell receptor beta chains below, sequenced in a study of shared clonotypes between healthy human individuals. Sequencing was performed with immunoSEQ multiplex PCR; in TCRdb, only in-frame clones are kept and a portion is missing. The sample shows hundreds of thousands of clones, approximately 97% of them seen only once. The source material was naive CD4+ T cells sorted from blood. Subset given: CD45RA+ positively selected. All receptors come from a woman aged 25-40 years in good health.

This clone was recorded once. The rearrangement uses TRBV2 and TRBJ2-1, with 9 bases fitting TRBD2. The CDR3 covers 18 residues. CDR1 and CDR2 from the germline V gene are SNHLY and FYNNEI. V was clipped by 5 bases and J by 7 bases; unmatched bases: 18. The CDR3 region is CASSHGLGAGGPGNEQFF. CDR3 bases: TGTGCCAGCAGTCATGGCCTCGGGGCGGGAGGGCCGGGGAATGAGCAGTTCTTC.

This chain uses TRBV6-1 with TRBJ2-1, with 7 bases aligning to TRBD1. Per germline, CDR1 MNHNS and CDR2 SASEGT. V was pared by 6 bases and J by 0 bases, with 2 bases of the junction left unmatched. This CDR3 is built from 14 residues. The CDR3 bases are TGTGCCAGCAGCCACAGGGGCTCCTACAATGAGCAGTTCTTC. It encodes CASSHRGSYNEQFF.

The rearrangement joins TRBV7-6 to TRBJ2-1; 15 nucleotides match TRBD2. CDR1 and CDR2 from the germline V gene are SGHVS and FNYEAQ. The CDR3 contains 17 residues. The V and J ends lost 4 bases and 4 bases, in that order; junction bases with no gene match: 5. In nucleotides, the CDR3 is TGTGCCAGCAGCTCACGGACTAGCGGGAGGGCTTACAATGAGCAGTTCTTC. This translates into CASSSRTSGRAYNEQFF.

The CDR3 sequence: CASSKSGSREIRSKNIQYF. The CDR3 DNA sequence: TGTGCCAGCAGCAAGTCGGGCTCTAGGGAGATCCGGAGCAAAAACATTCAGTACTTC. The J gene is TRBJ2-4, the V gene TRBV21-1; TRBD2, the table's D call, was not compared with the DNA. TRBV21-1 is described as a pseudogene. The CDR3 runs to 19 residues.